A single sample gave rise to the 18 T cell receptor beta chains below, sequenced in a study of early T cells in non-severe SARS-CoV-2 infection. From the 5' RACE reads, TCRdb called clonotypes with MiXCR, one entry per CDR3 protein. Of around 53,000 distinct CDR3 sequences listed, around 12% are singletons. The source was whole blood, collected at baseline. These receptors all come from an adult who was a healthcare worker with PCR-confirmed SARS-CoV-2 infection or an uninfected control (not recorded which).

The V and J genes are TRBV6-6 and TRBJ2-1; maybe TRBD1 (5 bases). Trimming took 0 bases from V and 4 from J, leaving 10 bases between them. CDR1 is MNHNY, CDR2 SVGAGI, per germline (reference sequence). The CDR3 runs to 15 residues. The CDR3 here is CASSYSGQSYNEQFF. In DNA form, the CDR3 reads TGTGCCAGCAGTTACTCGGGGCAGTCATACAATGAGCAGTTCTTC.

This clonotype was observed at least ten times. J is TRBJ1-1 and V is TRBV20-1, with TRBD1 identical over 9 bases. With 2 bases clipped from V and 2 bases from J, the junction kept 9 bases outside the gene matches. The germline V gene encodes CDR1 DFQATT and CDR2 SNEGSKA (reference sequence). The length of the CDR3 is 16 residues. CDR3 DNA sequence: TGCAGTGCTAGACCAATGGGACAGGGCGAAAACACTGAAGCTTTCTTT. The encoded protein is CSARPMGQGENTEAFF.

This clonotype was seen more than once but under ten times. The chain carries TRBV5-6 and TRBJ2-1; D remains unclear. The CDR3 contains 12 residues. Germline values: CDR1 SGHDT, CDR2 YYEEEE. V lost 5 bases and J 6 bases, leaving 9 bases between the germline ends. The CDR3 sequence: CASSPASNEQFF. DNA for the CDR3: TGTGCCAGCAGTCCTGCATCCAATGAGCAGTTCTTC.

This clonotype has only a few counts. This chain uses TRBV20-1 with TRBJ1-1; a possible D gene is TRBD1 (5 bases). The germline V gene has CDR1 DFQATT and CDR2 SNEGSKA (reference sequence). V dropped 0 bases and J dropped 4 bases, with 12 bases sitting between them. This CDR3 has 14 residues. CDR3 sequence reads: CSARDPIGGTEAFF. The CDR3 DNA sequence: TGCAGTGCTAGAGACCCGATCGGGGGCACTGAAGCTTTCTTT.

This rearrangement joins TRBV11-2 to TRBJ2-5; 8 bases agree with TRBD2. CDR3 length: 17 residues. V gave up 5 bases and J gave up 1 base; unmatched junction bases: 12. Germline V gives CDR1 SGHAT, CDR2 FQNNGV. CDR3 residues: CASSPGLARGIQETQYF. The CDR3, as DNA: TGTGCCAGCAGCCCAGGACTAGCTCGGGGGATCCAAGAGACCCAGTACTTC.

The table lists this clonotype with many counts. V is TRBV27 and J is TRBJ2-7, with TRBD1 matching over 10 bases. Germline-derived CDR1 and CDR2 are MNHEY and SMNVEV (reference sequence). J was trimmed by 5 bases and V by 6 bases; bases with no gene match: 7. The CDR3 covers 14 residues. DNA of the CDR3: TGTGCCAGCAGCGCTCCCGACAGGGGGCACGAGCAGTACTTC. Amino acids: CASSAPDRGHEQYF.

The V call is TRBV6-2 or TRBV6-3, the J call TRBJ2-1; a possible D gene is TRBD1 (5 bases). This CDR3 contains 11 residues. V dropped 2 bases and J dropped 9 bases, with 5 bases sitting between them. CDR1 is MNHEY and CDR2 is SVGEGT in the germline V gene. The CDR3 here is CASSYRGEQFF. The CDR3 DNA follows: TGTGCCAGCAGTTACAGGGGTGAGCAGTTCTTC.

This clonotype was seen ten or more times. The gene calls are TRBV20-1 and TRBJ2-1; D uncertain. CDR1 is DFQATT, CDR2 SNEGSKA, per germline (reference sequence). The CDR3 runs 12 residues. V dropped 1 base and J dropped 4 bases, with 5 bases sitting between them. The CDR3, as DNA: TGCAGTGCTAGAGGGGTGTACAATGAGCAGTTCTTC. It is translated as CSARGVYNEQFF.

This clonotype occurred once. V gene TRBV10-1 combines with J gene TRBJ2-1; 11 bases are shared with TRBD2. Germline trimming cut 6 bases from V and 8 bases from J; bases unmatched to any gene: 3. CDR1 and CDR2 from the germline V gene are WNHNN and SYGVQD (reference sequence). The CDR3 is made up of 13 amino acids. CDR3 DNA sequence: TGCGCCAGCAGACCGGGACTAGCGGATGAGCAGTTCTTC. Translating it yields CASRPGLADEQFF.

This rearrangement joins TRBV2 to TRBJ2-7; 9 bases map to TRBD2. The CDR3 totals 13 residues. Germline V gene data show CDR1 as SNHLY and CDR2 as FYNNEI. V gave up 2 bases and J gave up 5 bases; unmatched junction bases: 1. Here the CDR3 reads CASSELAGNEQYF. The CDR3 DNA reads TGTGCCAGCAGTGAACTAGCGGGAAACGAGCAGTACTTC.

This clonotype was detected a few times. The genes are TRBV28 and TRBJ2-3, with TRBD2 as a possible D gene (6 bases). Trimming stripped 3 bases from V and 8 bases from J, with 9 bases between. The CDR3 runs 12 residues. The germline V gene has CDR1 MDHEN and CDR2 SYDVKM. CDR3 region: CASSFVGSTQYF. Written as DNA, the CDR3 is TGTGCCAGCAGTTTTGTCGGGAGTACGCAGTATTTT.

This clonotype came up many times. The CDR3 region is CASSPGQLSNQPQHF. The CDR3 DNA reads as TGTGCCAGCAGCCCGGGACAGCTGAGCAATCAGCCCCAGCATTTT. The chain recombines TRBV7-2 with TRBJ1-5; 7 bases are a match to TRBD1. This CDR3 has 15 amino acids. The germline V gene encodes CDR1 SGHTA and CDR2 FQGNSA. V trimming: 5 bases; J trimming: 1 base; junction bases outside the gene matches: 5.

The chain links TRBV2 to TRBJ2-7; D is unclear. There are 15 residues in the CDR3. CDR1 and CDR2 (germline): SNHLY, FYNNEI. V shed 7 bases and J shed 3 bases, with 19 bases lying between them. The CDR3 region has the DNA TGTGCCAGCACTTTTGGGTATTCCCGCCACTACGAGCAGTACTTC. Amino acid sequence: CASTFGYSRHYEQYF. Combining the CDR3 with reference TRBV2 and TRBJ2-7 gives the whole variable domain EPEVTQTPSHQVTQMGQEVILRCVPISNHLYFYWYRQILGQKVEFLVSFYNNEISEKSEIFDDQFSVERPDGSNFTLKIRSTKLEDSAMYFCASTFGYSRHYEQYFGPGTRLTVT.

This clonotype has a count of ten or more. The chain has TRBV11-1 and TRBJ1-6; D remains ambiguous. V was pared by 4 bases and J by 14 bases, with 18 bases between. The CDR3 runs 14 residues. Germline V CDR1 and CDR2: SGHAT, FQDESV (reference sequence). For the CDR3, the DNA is TGTGCCAGCAGCTCCCCCATCAAGGAGGAAGCCCTCCACTTT. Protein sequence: CASSSPIKEEALHF.

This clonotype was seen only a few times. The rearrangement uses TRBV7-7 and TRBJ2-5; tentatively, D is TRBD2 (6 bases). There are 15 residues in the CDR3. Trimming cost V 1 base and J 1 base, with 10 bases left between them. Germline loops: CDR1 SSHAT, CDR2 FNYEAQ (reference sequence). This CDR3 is CASSLGQGGQETQYF. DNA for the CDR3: TGTGCCAGCAGCTTAGGGCAGGGAGGCCAAGAGACCCAGTACTTC.

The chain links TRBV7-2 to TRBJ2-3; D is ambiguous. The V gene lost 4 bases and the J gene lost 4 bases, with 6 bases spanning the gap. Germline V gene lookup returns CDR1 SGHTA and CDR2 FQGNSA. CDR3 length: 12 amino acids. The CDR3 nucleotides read TGTGCCAGCAGCTCTGGGTCAGATACGCAGTATTTT. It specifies CASSSGSDTQYF.

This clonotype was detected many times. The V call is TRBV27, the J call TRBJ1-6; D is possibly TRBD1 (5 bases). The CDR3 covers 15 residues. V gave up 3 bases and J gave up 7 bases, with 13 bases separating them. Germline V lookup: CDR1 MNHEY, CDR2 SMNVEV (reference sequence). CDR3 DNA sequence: TGTGCCAGCAGTTTGCAGGGAGGAGGCAATTCACCCCTCCACTTT. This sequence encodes CASSLQGGGNSPLHF.

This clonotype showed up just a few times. The CDR3 DNA reads TGCAGTGCTAGAGATCCCAGACTAGCGGGAGGCACAGATACGCAGTATTTT. Its protein is CSARDPRLAGGTDTQYF. The rearrangement joins TRBV20-1 to TRBJ2-3; the match to TRBD2 covers 12 bases. The CDR3 extends over 17 amino acids. Losses at the gene ends were 0 bases for V and 1 base for J; bases not matched to a gene: 5. CDR1 is DFQATT, CDR2 SNEGSKA, per germline (reference sequence).